Sequencing of this TCR beta chain was carried out in a study of blood T cell repertoires in COVID-19 (dated by TCRdb to 2020 to 2021). Context from the whole study: Samples from collaborators originated in the United States, Italy and Spain and spanned both the acute and convalescent phases of COVID-19. Where available, HLA class I and class II types were taken from metadata supplied by the sample provider and were not determined by assay-based typing. A freely available public database, intended as a resource for researchers studying the immune response to SARS-CoV-2, is where the repertoires were released. Subjects who had been exposed to COVID-19, were actively infected with it, or had recovered from it provided the deeply sampled blood TCRbeta repertoires that made up the dataset. Samples came from the ongoing ImmuneRACE study (first 160 participants) plus 1,254 subjects from 6 global collaborators. The prospective study material was composed of cDNA or gDNA derived from T cells, B-cell-depleted T cells, or PBMCs. A de-identified subject ID, COVID-19 status, age in years and sex were almost always included in the sample metadata.

TCRbeta CDR3 regions were amplified from genomic DNA using the immunoSEQ Assay, a bias-controlled multiplex PCR. Concerning the study's data processing: Within the assay, amplification of reference gene primers was used to estimate how many nucleated cells each sample contained. To quantify the absolute abundance of each unique TCRbeta CDR3 rearrangement, sequence reads were collapsed and filtered. For each sample, productive Simpson clonality was calculated as the square root of Simpson's diversity index across productive rearrangements. TCRdb took this table from immuneACCESS and kept in-frame rearrangements with V and J called. Such tables lack part of the clones; where checked against another copy, unresolved V genes explain under half of the gap, and the rest is unexplained. V and J calls and clone size follow that table, whereas D and trimming were derived from the DNA. This sample comprises about 43,000 clones, around nine tenths of them detected only once. Nearly 4% of the sample is held by the ten biggest clonotypes.

The investigation overall reported the following: The amount of clinical and demographic metadata varied by source and participant and was provided uncurated.

Compared with germline, V lacks 3 bases and J lacks 7 bases; bases without a gene match: 6. From the germline V gene, CDR1 is MRHNA and CDR2 is SNTAGT. From its cysteine to its phenylalanine, the CDR3 spans 14 amino acids. Only the CDR3 part of the read is kept: 42 bases, read in frame from the first base. As to this clone: Its antigen is not yet known. Per-base qualities were not stored, and no clone one base away is much larger.

One collaborating source in Seattle enrolled patients while the patients were actively infected and followed the patients over time throughout the course of disease. Whole blood was collected in K2EDTA tubes by collaborating institutions according to the institutions' own protocols. For TCRbeta analysis, collaborator samples were shipped as frozen whole blood, as isolated PBMCs, or as DNA extracted from either sample type. Recombination linked TRBV6-4 to TRBJ2-1; 7 bases in the middle match TRBD2. The clonotype comes from a middle-aged man with COVID-19, enrolled during active disease. The sample comprised peripheral blood. The sequenced DNA: TGTGCCAGCAGTGAGGCGGGAGAGTCAAATGAGCAGTTCTTC. Its amino acids are CASSEAGESNEQFF.